Listed below are T cell receptor beta chains from one sample, sequenced in a study of shared T cell receptors in the human thymus. The assay was immunoSEQ multiplex PCR, and TCRdb's table has in-frame clones only and misses some. This table has hundreds of thousands of clones, around 87% appearing once. These data are also associated with another study on human thymus T cells.

Sequencing input: thymocytes. These receptors were collected from a boy in the first two years of life with a congenital heart defect. Each CDR3 is given with its conserved first and last residue. A D gene is named only where the DNA matches it firmly. Part of the rows lack a size; the others show once, few, many or a class for expanded clones.

D gene: TRBD1; J gene: TRBJ2-5; clone size: -; V gene: TRBV7-2; CDR3 protein: CASSLTGTEKETQYF; CDR3 DNA: TGTGCCAGCAGCTTAACCGGGACAGAGAAAGAGACCCAGTACTTC
D gene: -; J gene: TRBJ2-3; clone size: -; V gene: TRBV11-2; CDR3 protein: CASTKQPSSTDTQYF; CDR3 DNA: TGTGCCAGCACCAAACAGCCTTCTAGCACAGATACGCAGTATTTT
D gene: -; J gene: TRBJ2-1; clone size: once; V gene: TRBV27; CDR3 protein: CASSPQVLTSNEQFF; CDR3 DNA: TGTGCCAGCAGTCCCCAAGTATTGACTAGCAATGAGCAGTTCTTC
D gene: -; J gene: TRBJ1-2; clone size: -; V gene: TRBV19; CDR3 protein: CASSPQVPDYGYTF; CDR3 DNA: TGTGCCAGTAGTCCACAGGTTCCCGACTATGGCTACACCTTC
D gene: -; J gene: TRBJ2-4; clone size: -; V gene: TRBV28; CDR3 protein: CASQQGPLAKNIQYF; CDR3 DNA: TGTGCCAGCCAGCAGGGGCCTCTAGCCAAAAACATTCAGTACTTC
D gene: -; J gene: TRBJ2-1; clone size: -; V gene: TRBV18; CDR3 protein: CASSPRKGSIDNEQFF; CDR3 DNA: TGTGCCAGCTCACCACGTAAAGGGAGCATAGACAATGAGCAGTTCTTC
D gene: -; J gene: TRBJ1-6; clone size: -; V gene: TRBV7-2; CDR3 protein: CASSLRQAHSSENNSPLHF; CDR3 DNA: TGTGCCAGCAGCTTACGACAGGCCCACAGTTCGGAGAATAATTCACCCCTCCACTTT
D gene: TRBD1; J gene: TRBJ2-2; clone size: -; V gene: TRBV5-6; CDR3 protein: CASSTRGQMNTGELFF; CDR3 DNA: TGTGCCAGCAGCACCCGGGGACAGATGAACACCGGGGAGCTGTTTTTT
D gene: -; J gene: TRBJ1-2; clone size: -; V gene: TRBV5-1; CDR3 protein: CASRWCPGADYGYTF; CDR3 DNA: TGCGCCAGCAGATGGTGCCCCGGAGCCGACTATGGCTACACCTTC
D gene: TRBD2; J gene: TRBJ2-7; clone size: -; V gene: TRBV30; CDR3 protein: CAWRPLGLADHYEQYF; CDR3 DNA: TGTGCCTGGAGACCCCTGGGACTAGCGGACCACTACGAGCAGTACTTC
D gene: TRBD2; J gene: TRBJ2-4; clone size: -; V gene: TRBV28; CDR3 protein: CASRGGAGAAKNIQYF; CDR3 DNA: TGTGCCAGCAGGGGTGGGGCGGGAGCTGCCAAAAACATTCAGTACTTC
D gene: TRBD1; J gene: TRBJ1-4; clone size: -; V gene: TRBV5-6; CDR3 protein: CASRLQGAAEKLFF; CDR3 DNA: TGTGCCAGCCGCCTACAGGGGGCAGCAGAAAAACTGTTTTTT
D gene: TRBD1; J gene: TRBJ1-3; clone size: few; V gene: TRBV5-8; CDR3 protein: CASSLRGRISGNTIYF; CDR3 DNA: TGTGCCAGCAGCCTGAGGGGGCGGATCTCTGGAAACACCATATATTTT
D gene: TRBD1; J gene: TRBJ1-1; clone size: -; V gene: TRBV9; CDR3 protein: CASSRRQGAPFF; CDR3 DNA: TGTGCCAGCAGCCGACGACAGGGGGCTCCTTTCTTT
D gene: -; J gene: TRBJ2-7; clone size: -; V gene: TRBV5-6; CDR3 protein: CASSLDCVNGSESYEQYF; CDR3 DNA: TGTGCCAGCAGCTTGGACTGTGTGAACGGGAGTGAATCCTACGAGCAGTACTTC
D gene: -; J gene: TRBJ2-3; clone size: once; V gene: TRBV6-6; CDR3 protein: CASRTPDSISRDTQYF; CDR3 DNA: TGTGCCAGCAGAACACCCGACAGTATATCGCGGGATACGCAGTATTTT
D gene: -; J gene: TRBJ2-7; clone size: -; V gene: TRBV4-2; CDR3 protein: CASSQDDREWAYEQYF; CDR3 DNA: TGTGCCAGCAGCCAAGATGACCGGGAATGGGCCTACGAGCAGTACTTC
D gene: -; J gene: TRBJ2-3; clone size: -; V gene: TRBV10-2; CDR3 protein: CASRGVRTDTQYF; CDR3 DNA: TGCGCCAGCCGCGGGGTACGGACAGATACGCAGTATTTT
D gene: TRBD1; J gene: TRBJ1-2; clone size: -; V gene: TRBV10-3; CDR3 protein: CAIRGTGDNYGYTF; CDR3 DNA: TGTGCCATCAGAGGGACAGGCGATAACTATGGCTACACCTTC
D gene: TRBD2; J gene: TRBJ2-3; clone size: once; V gene: TRBV4-3; CDR3 protein: CASSQDHGSGKRTDTQYF; CDR3 DNA: TGCGCCAGCAGCCAAGATCACGGAAGCGGGAAACGTACAGATACGCAGTATTTT
D gene: -; J gene: TRBJ2-1; clone size: once; V gene: TRBV29-1; CDR3 protein: CSATSRDTFSYNEQFF; CDR3 DNA: TGCAGCGCTACCTCCAGGGACACGTTCTCCTACAATGAGCAGTTCTTC
D gene: -; J gene: TRBJ2-3; clone size: -; V gene: TRBV9; CDR3 protein: CASSEHSTLTDTQYF; CDR3 DNA: TGTGCCAGCAGCGAGCACAGTACCCTCACAGATACGCAGTATTTT
D gene: TRBD1; J gene: TRBJ1-4; clone size: -; V gene: TRBV5-6; CDR3 protein: CASSLDRDNEKLFF; CDR3 DNA: TGTGCCAGCAGCCTCGACAGGGATAATGAAAAACTGTTTTTT
D gene: -; J gene: TRBJ1-5; clone size: few; V gene: TRBV27; CDR3 protein: CASKRGKDQPQHF; CDR3 DNA: TGTGCCAGCAAAAGAGGGAAGGACCAGCCCCAGCATTTT
D gene: TRBD2; J gene: TRBJ2-3; clone size: once; V gene: TRBV2; CDR3 protein: CASSDKRASGGTPFTDTQYF; CDR3 DNA: TGTGCCAGCAGTGATAAAAGGGCTAGCGGGGGAACCCCTTTCACAGATACGCAGTATTTT
D gene: TRBD1; J gene: TRBJ2-7; clone size: -; V gene: TRBV11-2; CDR3 protein: CASSLDIRGLSGTYEQYF; CDR3 DNA: TGTGCCAGCAGCTTAGATATCAGGGGGCTTAGCGGAACCTACGAGCAGTACTTC
D gene: TRBD1; J gene: TRBJ1-6; clone size: -; V gene: TRBV23-1; CDR3 protein: CASSPGGQSPLHF; CDR3 DNA: TGCGCCAGCAGCCCAGGGGGCCAATCACCCCTCCACTTT
D gene: TRBD1; J gene: TRBJ2-7; clone size: -; V gene: TRBV10-3; CDR3 protein: CAISSRDRIYEQYF; CDR3 DNA: TGTGCCATATCGTCCCGGGACAGGATCTACGAGCAGTACTTC
D gene: TRBD2; J gene: TRBJ2-1; clone size: -; V gene: TRBV29-1; CDR3 protein: CSVEDREGSDEQFF; CDR3 DNA: TGCAGCGTTGAAGATCGGGAGGGTTCCGATGAGCAGTTCTTC